These 15 T cell receptor beta chains came from one sample sequenced in a study of T cell repertoires in cytomegalovirus infection. TCRdb re-called the reads with MiXCR, one entry per CDR3 protein. The sample carries about 700,000 distinct CDR3 sequences, about 30% recorded once. These receptors have no known antigen. This specimen consisted of cultured PBMCs, obtained from culture after CMV antigen stimulation. Receptors were obtained from a human donor in good health (CMV status not recorded). Some clones in this sample may be carry-over from other donors' samples.

This clonotype was counted between two and nine times. The chain links TRBV7-2 to TRBJ2-3; a possible D gene is TRBD2 (6 bases). The CDR3 has 16 amino acids. Trimming shortened V by 5 bases and J by 1 base, and 16 bases separated the two germline ends. Per germline, CDR1 SGHTA and CDR2 FQGNSA. This CDR3 reads CASSRGDSLGTDTQYF. The CDR3 region has the DNA TGTGCCAGCAGCCGAGGGGACTCCCTCGGCACAGATACGCAGTATTTT.

The rearrangement joins TRBV4-1 to TRBJ1-2; maybe TRBD1 (5 bases). This CDR3 contains 17 residues. Trimming took 1 base from V and 4 from J, leaving 19 bases between them. Germline V CDR1 and CDR2: MGHRA, YSYEKL. The CDR3 sequence is CASSQGLMETAGYGYTF. The CDR3 nucleotides read TGCGCCAGCAGCCAAGGCCTCATGGAGACAGCTGGCTATGGCTACACCTTC.

This clonotype has at least ten counts. The chain couples TRBV7-8 to TRBJ1-2, with D uncertain. Germline values: CDR1 SGHVS, CDR2 FQNEAQ. The CDR3 contains 13 residues. Trimming cost V 6 bases and J 4 bases, with 12 bases left between them. The CDR3, as DNA: TGTGCCAGCAGTCCGAGGGTGGTCTATGGCTACACCTTC. Translation: CASSPRVVYGYTF. The full variable domain, its missing parts supplied by reference TRBV7-8 and TRBJ1-2, is GAGVSQSPRYKVAKRGQDVALRCDPISGHVSLFWYQQALGQGPEFLTYFQNEAQLDKSGLPSDRFFAERPEGSVSTLKIQRTQQEDSAVYLCASSPRVVYGYTFGSGTRLTVV.

V usage is TRBV19 and J usage is TRBJ1-6; 9 positions match TRBD1. With 6 bases clipped from V and 0 bases from J, the junction kept 6 bases outside the gene matches. Germline V CDR1 and CDR2: LNHDA, SQIVND (reference sequence). The CDR3 covers 17 residues. In DNA form, the CDR3 reads TGTGCCAGTAGACGGGGACAGGGCCACTCCTATAATTCACCCCTCCACTTT. Translated: CASRRGQGHSYNSPLHF.

This clonotype has only a few counts. This chain connects TRBV7-9 to TRBJ1-2; 7 nucleotides align to TRBD1. V shed 5 bases, J shed 6 bases, and the junction held 12 bases outside the gene matches. CDR1 is SEHNR and CDR2 is FQNEAQ in the germline V gene (reference sequence). The CDR3 extends over 15 amino acids. In DNA form, the CDR3 reads TGTGCCAGCAGCCTAGGCGGGACAGTCAGAGATGGCTACACCTTC. Protein product: CASSLGGTVRDGYTF.

A few counts support this clonotype. The rearrangement uses TRBV20-1 and TRBJ2-2; 8 bases align to TRBD2. Germline V gene lookup returns CDR1 DFQATT and CDR2 SNEGSKA (reference sequence). This CDR3 has 15 residues. The J segment lost 3 bases and the V segment lost 3 bases, leaving 6 bases of the junction unmatched. DNA of the CDR3: TGCAGTGCTAGGGAGCGGGGGAGAGACACCGGGGAGCTGTTTTTT. The encoded protein is CSARERGRDTGELFF.

The V gene is TRBV7-9, the J gene TRBJ2-7, with D hard to call. The CDR3 consists of 14 residues. CDR1 and CDR2 from the germline V gene are SEHNR and FQNEAQ (reference sequence). The V end lost 4 bases, the J end lost 2 bases, and 12 bases lay between the germline ends. As DNA, the CDR3 is TGTGCCAGCAGCTGGGTCGTCGAACCCTACGAGCAGTACTTC. Its protein product is CASSWVVEPYEQYF. The full variable domain, in which reference TRBV7-9 and TRBJ2-7 provide the parts outside the CDR3, is DTGVSQNPRHKITKRGQNVTFRCDPISEHNRLYWYRQTLGQGPEFLTYFQNEAQLEKSRLLSDRFSAERPKGSFSTLEIQRTEQGDSAMYLCASSWVVEPYEQYFGPGTRLTVT.

The chain is built from TRBV7-2 and TRBJ1-6, with 8 bases lining up with TRBD1. The V segment lost 5 bases and the J segment 0 bases; nucleotides outside the gene matches: 3. Germline loops: CDR1 SGHTA, CDR2 FQGNSA. The CDR3 consists of 16 residues. The CDR3 region has the DNA TGTGCCAGCAGCATCAGGGGGCCCTCCTATAATTCACCCCTCCACTTT. Translating it yields CASSIRGPSYNSPLHF.

The sample holds a few counts of this clonotype. CDR3 residues: CASSPRRGEQYF. The CDR3 DNA is TGTGCCAGCAGCCCACGTAGGGGCGAGCAGTACTTC. The chain couples TRBV7-9 to TRBJ2-7, with D possibly TRBD1 on 5 matching bases. Germline CDR1 is SEHNR and CDR2 is FQNEAQ (reference sequence). The CDR3 length is 12 residues. The V gene lost 5 bases and the J gene lost 6 bases, with 11 bases spanning the gap. The full variable domain, completed using reference TRBV7-9 and TRBJ2-7, is DTGVSQNPRHKITKRGQNVTFRCDPISEHNRLYWYRQTLGQGPEFLTYFQNEAQLEKSRLLSDRFSAERPKGSFSTLEIQRTEQGDSAMYLCASSPRRGEQYFGPGTRLTVT.

V and J are TRBV6-1 and TRBJ2-7; perhaps TRBD2 as D (6 bases). The V and J ends lost 7 bases and 3 bases respectively, with 25 bases between them. Per germline, CDR1 MNHNS and CDR2 SASEGT. The CDR3 runs to 17 residues. Here the CDR3 reads CASNKWRGSTWGYEQYF. Written as DNA, the CDR3 is TGTGCCAGCAACAAATGGAGGGGATCCACTTGGGGCTACGAGCAGTACTTC.

This clonotype was seen a few times. The chain combines TRBV6-2 or TRBV6-3 with TRBJ2-7; possible D gene TRBD2, 6 bases. The V end was cut by 5 bases, the J end by 0 bases, with 23 bases between. Germline CDR1 is MNHEY and CDR2 is SVGEGT. This CDR3 contains 18 residues. Here the CDR3 reads CASSPRTTTSKSSYEQYF. Here the CDR3 DNA reads TGTGCCAGCAGTCCCCGGACTACAACCTCCAAAAGCTCCTACGAGCAGTACTTC.

This rearrangement joins TRBV5-4 to TRBJ2-5; 9 bases match TRBD2. This CDR3 comprises 15 residues. Germline V gene sequence: CDR1 SGHNT, CDR2 YYREEE (reference sequence). V shed 4 bases, J shed 4 bases, and the junction held 8 bases outside the gene matches. CDR3 in DNA: TGTGCCAGCAGCCCGGAAGCGGGAGGTGGAGAGACCCAGTACTTC. Its translation is CASSPEAGGGETQYF.

The chain recombines TRBV6-1 with TRBJ1-2, with D unclear. The CDR3 length is 14 residues. V was shortened by 3 bases and J by 4 bases, with 12 bases between the two germline ends. CDR1 and CDR2 from the germline V gene are MNHNS and SASEGT. The DNA for the CDR3 is TGTGCCAGCAGTGAGGCCGGGTACGGCTATGGCTACACCTTC. It translates to CASSEAGYGYGYTF.

This clonotype was detected only a few times. The chain carries TRBV7-6 and TRBJ2-1; 11 bases align to TRBD1. Per the germline V gene, CDR1 is SGHVS and CDR2 is FNYEAQ. The V and J ends lost 5 bases and 12 bases, in that order; junction bases with no gene match: 15. CDR3 size: 16 residues. The CDR3 coding sequence is TGTGCCAGCAGCCTTCTTCCGGGACAGGGGGTTTTGGGGCAGTTCTTC. The encoded protein is CASSLLPGQGVLGQFF.

This clonotype has ten or more counts. The CDR3 DNA is TGTGCCAGCAGCTCCTATAATTCACCCCTCCACTTT. It specifies CASSSYNSPLHF. V usage is TRBV7-2 and J usage is TRBJ1-6, with D unclear. Trimming shortened V by 4 bases and J by 2 bases, and 0 bases separated the two germline ends. CDR3 length: 12 amino acids. Germline V gene lookup returns CDR1 SGHTA and CDR2 FQGNSA.